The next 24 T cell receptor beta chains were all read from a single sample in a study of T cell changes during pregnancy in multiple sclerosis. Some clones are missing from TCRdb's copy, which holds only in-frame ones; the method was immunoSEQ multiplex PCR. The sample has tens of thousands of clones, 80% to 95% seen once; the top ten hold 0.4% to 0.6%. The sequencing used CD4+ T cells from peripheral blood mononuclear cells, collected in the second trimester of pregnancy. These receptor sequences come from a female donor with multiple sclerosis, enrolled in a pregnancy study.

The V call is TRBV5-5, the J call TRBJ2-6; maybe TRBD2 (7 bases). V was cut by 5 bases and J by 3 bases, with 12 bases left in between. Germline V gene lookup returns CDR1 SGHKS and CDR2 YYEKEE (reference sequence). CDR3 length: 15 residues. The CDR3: CASSRGGLGANVLTF. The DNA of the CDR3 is TGTGCCAGCAGTAGGGGGGGGCTTGGGGCCAACGTCCTGACTTTC.

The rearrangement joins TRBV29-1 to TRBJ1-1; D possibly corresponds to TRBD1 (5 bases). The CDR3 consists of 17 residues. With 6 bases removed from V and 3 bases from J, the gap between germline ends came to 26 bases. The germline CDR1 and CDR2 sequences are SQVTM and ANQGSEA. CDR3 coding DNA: TGCAGCGTAGAGCCGAGAACTGACAGACCCGGTTACACTGAAGCTTTCTTT. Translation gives CSVEPRTDRPGYTEAFF.

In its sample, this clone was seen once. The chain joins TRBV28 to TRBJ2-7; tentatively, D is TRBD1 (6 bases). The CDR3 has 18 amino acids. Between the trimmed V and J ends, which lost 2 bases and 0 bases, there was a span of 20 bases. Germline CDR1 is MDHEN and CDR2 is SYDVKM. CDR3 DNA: TGTGCCAGCAGTTTAGGGGTAGATTGGGACAACGACTCCTACGAGCAGTACTTC. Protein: CASSLGVDWDNDSYEQYF.

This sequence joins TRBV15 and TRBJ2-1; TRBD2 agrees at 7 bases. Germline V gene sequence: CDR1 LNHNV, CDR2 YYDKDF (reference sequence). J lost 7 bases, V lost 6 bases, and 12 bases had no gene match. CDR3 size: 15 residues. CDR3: CATREVGPGRNEQFF. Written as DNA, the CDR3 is TGTGCCACCAGAGAAGTTGGGCCCGGGAGGAATGAGCAGTTCTTC.

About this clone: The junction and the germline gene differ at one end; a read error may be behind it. Here the CDR3 DNA reads TGTGCCAGTATTATAGGCCCGGGAGGGACTGAAGCTTTCTTT. Its protein is CASIIGPGGTEAFF. The V and J genes are TRBV19 and TRBJ1-1, with no clear D. The length of the CDR3 is 14 residues. Germline CDR1 reads LNHDA; CDR2 reads SQIVND (reference sequence).

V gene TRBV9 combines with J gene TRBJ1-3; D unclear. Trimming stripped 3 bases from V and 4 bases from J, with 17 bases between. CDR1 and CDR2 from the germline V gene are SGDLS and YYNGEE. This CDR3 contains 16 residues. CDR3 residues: CASSEGVGIDGNTIYF. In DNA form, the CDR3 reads TGTGCCAGCAGCGAGGGAGTGGGAATCGACGGAAACACCATATATTTT.

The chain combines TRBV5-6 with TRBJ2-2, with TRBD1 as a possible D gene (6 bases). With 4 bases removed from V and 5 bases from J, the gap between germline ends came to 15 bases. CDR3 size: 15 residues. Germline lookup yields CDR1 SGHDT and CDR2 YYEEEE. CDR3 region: CASSLVDRNTGELFF. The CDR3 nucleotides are TGTGCCAGCAGCCTCGTGGACAGAAATACCGGGGAGCTGTTTTTT.

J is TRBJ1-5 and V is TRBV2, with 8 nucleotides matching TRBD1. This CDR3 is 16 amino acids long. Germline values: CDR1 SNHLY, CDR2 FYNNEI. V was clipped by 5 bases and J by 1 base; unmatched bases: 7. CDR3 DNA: TGTGCCAGCAGTCCCCCTGACAGGGGCAGCAATCAGCCCCAGCATTTT. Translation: CASSPPDRGSNQPQHF. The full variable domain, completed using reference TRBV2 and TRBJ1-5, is EPEVTQTPSHQVTQMGQEVILRCVPISNHLYFYWYRQILGQKVEFLVSFYNNEISEKSEIFDDQFSVERPDGSNFTLKIRSTKLEDSAMYFCASSPPDRGSNQPQHFGDGTRLSIL.

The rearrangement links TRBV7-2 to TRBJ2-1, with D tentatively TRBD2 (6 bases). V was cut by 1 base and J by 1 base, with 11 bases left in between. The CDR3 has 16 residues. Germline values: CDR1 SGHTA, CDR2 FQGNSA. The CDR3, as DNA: TGTGCCAGCAGCTTAGGGGGAGGAGGGTCCTACAATGAGCAGTTCTTC. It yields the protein CASSLGGGGSYNEQFF.

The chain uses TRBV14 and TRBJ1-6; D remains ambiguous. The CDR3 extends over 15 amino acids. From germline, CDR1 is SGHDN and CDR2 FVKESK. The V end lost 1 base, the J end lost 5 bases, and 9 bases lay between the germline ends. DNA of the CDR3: TGTGCCAGCAGCCAAGGAGAAGTAAATAATTCACCCCTCCACTTT. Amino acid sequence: CASSQGEVNNSPLHF.

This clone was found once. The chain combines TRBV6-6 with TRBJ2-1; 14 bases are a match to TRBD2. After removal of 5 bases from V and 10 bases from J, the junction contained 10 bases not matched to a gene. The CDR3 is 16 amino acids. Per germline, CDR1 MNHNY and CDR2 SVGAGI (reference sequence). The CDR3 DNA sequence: TGTGCCAGCAGTCCACACGGACTAGCGGGAGGAGGGGAGCAGTTCTTC. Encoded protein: CASSPHGLAGGGEQFF.

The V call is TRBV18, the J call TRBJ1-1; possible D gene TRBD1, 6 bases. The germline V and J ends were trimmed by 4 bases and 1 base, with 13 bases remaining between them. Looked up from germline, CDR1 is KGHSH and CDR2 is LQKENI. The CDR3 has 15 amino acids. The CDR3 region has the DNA TGTGCCAGCTCACTTTCTGGGACAAAGAACACTGAAGCTTTCTTT. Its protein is CASSLSGTKNTEAFF.

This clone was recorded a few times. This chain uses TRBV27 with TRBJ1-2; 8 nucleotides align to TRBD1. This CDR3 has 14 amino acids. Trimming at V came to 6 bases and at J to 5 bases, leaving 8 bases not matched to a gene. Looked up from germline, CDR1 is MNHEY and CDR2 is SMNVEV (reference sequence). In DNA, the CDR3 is TGTGCCAGCAGACCCCGACAGGGGCCTTATGGCTACACCTTC. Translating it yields CASRPRQGPYGYTF.

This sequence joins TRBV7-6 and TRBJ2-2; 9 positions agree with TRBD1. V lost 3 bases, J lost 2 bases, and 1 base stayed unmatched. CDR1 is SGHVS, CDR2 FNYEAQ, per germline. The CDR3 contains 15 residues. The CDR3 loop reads CASSFTGGNTGELFF. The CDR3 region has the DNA TGTGCCAGCAGCTTTACAGGGGGCAACACCGGGGAGCTGTTTTTT.

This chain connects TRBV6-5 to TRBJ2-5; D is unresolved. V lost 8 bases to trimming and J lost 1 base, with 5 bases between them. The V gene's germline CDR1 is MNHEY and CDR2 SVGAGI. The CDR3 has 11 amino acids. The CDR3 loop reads CASGPQETQYF. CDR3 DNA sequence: TGTGCCAGCGGCCCCCAAGAGACCCAGTACTTC.

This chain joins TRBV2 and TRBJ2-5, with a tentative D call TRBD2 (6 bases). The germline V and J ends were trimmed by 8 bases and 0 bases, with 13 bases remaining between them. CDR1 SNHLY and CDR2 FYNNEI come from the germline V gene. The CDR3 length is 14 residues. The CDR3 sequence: CASGRGTYQETQYF. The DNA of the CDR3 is TGTGCCAGCGGCCGGGGGACTTACCAAGAGACCCAGTACTTC.

DNA of the CDR3: TGTGCCAGCAGCTTGGAAGGGACAAGCTCCTACGAGCAGTACTTC. It is translated as CASSLEGTSSYEQYF. The rearrangement links TRBV5-4 to TRBJ2-7, with a tentative D call TRBD1 (6 bases). Trimming took off 0 bases at V and 0 bases at J, with 10 bases between the two ends. The CDR3 extends over 15 amino acids. Germline CDR1 is SGHNT and CDR2 is YYREEE (reference sequence).

The CDR3 sequence is CASSLGHYPIYF. CDR3 coding DNA: TGTGCCAGCAGCCTGGGACATTATCCCATATATTTT. This sequence joins TRBV7-6 and TRBJ1-3, with D possibly matching TRBD1 (6 bases). The V gene's germline CDR1 is SGHVS and CDR2 FNYEAQ. This CDR3 spans 12 amino acids. Trimming removed 5 bases at V and 11 bases at J, with 13 bases between.

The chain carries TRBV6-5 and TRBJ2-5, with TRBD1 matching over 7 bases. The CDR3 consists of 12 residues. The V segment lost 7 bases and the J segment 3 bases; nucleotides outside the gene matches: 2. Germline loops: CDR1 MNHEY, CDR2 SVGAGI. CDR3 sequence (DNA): TGTGCCAGCAAAGGGACAGAAGAGACCCAGTACTTC. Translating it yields CASKGTEETQYF.

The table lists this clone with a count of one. The CDR3 DNA reads as TGTGCCACCAGCCGCCGACAGGAAAACTATGGCTACACCTTC. This encodes CATSRRQENYGYTF. This chain uses TRBV15 with TRBJ1-2; TRBD1 might be the D (6 bases). V was pared by 5 bases and J by 2 bases, with 12 bases between. CDR1 and CDR2 from the germline V gene are LNHNV and YYDKDF (reference sequence). CDR3 size: 14 residues.

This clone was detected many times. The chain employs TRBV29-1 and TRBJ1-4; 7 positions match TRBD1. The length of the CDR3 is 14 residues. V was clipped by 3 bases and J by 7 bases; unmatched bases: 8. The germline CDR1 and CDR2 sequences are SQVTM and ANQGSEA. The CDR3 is CSVDLTGRGEKLFF. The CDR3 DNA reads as TGCAGCGTTGACCTGACAGGGCGTGGTGAAAAACTGTTTTTT.

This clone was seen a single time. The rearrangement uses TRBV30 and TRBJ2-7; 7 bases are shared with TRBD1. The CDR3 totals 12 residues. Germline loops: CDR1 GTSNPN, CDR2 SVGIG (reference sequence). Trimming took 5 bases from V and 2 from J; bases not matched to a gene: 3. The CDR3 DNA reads TGTGCCTGGCAGACAGGGACCTACGAGCAGTACTTC. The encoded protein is CAWQTGTYEQYF.

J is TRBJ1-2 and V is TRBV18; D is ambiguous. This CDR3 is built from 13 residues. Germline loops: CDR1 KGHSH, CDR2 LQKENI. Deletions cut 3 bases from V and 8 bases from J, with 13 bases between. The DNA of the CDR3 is TGTGCCAGCTCACCTAACCAACGACTAGGCTACACCTTC. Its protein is CASSPNQRLGYTF.

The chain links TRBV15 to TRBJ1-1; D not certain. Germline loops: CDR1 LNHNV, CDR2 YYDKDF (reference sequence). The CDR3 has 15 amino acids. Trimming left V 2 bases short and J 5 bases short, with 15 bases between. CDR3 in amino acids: CATSRLSGTKTEAFF. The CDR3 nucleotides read TGTGCCACCAGCAGACTCAGTGGTACGAAAACTGAAGCTTTCTTT.